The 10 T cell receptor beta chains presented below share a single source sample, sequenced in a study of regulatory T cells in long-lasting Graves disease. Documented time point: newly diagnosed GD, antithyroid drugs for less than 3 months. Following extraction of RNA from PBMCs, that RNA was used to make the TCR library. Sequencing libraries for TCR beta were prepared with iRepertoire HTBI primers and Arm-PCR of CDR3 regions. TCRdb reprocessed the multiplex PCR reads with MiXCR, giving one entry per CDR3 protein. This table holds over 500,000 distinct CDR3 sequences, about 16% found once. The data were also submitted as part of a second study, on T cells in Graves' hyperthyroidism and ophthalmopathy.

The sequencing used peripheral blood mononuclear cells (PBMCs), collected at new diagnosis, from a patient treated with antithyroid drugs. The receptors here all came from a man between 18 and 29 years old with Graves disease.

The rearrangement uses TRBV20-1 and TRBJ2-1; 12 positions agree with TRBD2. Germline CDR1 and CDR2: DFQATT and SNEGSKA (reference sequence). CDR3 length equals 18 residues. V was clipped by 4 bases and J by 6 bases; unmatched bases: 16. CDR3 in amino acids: CSAIFSGLAGGPSNEQFF. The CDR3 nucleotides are TGCAGTGCTATTTTTTCGGGGCTAGCGGGAGGGCCCAGCAATGAGCAGTTCTTC.

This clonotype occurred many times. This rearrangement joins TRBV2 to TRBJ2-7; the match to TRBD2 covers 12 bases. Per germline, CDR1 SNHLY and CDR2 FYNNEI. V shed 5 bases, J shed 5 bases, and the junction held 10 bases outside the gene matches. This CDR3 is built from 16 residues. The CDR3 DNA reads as TGTGCCAGCAGTTACGGACTAGCGGGGCTCCTCCACGAGCAGTACTTC. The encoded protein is CASSYGLAGLLHEQYF.

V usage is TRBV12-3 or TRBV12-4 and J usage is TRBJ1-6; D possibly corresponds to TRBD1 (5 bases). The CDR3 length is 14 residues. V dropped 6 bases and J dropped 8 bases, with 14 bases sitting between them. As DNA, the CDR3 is TGTGCCAGCAGCCCCCTCAGGGTGGATTCACCCCTCCACTTT. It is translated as CASSPLRVDSPLHF.

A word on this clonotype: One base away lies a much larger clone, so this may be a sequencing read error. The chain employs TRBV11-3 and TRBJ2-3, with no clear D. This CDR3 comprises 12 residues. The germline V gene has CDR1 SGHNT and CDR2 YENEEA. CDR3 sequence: CTSSSRADTQYF. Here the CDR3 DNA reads TGTACCAGCAGCTCACGCGCGGATACGCAGTATTTT.

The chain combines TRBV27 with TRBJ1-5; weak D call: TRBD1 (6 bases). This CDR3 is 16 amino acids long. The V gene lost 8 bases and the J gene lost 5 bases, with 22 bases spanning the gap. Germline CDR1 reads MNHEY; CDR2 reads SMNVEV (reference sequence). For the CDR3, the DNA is TGTGCCAGCTACCAATCCTACAGGGACCGACATCAGCCCCAGCATTTT. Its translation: CASYQSYRDRHQPQHF.

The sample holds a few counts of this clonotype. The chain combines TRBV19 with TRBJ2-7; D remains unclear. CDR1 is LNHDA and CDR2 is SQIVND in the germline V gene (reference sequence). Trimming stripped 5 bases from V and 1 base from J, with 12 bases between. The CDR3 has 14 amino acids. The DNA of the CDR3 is TGTGCCAGTAGTTGGAACCTTCCGTCCTACGAGCAGTACTTC. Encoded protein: CASSWNLPSYEQYF.

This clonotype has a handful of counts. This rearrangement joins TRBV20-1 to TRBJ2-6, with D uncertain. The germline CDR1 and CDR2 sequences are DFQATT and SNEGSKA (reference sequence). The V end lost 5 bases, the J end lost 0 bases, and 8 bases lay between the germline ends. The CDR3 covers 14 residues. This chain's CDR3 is CSAAPRSGANVLTF. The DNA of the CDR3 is TGCAGTGCTGCACCCCGCTCTGGGGCCAACGTCCTGACTTTC.

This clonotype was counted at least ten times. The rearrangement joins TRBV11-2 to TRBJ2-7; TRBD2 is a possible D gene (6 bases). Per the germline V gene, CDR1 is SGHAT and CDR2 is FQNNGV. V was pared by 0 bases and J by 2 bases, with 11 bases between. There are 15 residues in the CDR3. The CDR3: CASSLDPGRAYEQYF. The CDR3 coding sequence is TGTGCCAGCAGCTTAGATCCCGGGAGAGCCTACGAGCAGTACTTC.

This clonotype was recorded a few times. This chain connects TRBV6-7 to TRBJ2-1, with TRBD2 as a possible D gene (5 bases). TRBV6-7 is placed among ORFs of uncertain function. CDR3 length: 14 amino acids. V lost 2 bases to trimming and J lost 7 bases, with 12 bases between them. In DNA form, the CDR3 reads TGTGCCAGCAGTTACCCCCCGAAGCGGAATGAGCAGTTCTTC. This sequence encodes CASSYPPKRNEQFF.

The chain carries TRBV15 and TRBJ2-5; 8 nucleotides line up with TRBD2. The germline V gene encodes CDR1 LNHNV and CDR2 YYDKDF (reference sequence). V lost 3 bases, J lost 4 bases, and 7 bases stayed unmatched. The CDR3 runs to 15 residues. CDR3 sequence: CATSRESGSPETQYF. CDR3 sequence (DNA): TGTGCCACCAGCAGGGAAAGCGGGAGCCCAGAGACCCAGTACTTC. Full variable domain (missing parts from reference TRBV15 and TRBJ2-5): DAMVIQNPRYQVTQFGKPVTLSCSQTLNHNVMYWYQQKSSQAPKLLFHYYDKDFNNEADTPDNFQSRRPNTSFCFLDIRSPGLGDTAMYLCATSRESGSPETQYFGPGTRLLVL.